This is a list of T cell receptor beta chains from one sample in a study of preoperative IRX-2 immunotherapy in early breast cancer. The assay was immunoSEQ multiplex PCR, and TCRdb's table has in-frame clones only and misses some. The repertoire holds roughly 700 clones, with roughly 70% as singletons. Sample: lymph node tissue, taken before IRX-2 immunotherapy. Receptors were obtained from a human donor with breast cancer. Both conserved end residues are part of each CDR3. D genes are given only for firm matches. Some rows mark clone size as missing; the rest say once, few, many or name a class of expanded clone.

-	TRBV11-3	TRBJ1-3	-	TGTGCCAGCAGCTTGGATCTTCCGGGCGCCTCTGGAAACACCATATATTTT	CASSLDLPGASGNTIYF
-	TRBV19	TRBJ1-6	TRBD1	TGTGCCAGTAGTCCCCGGACAGGGGTGTCGGGTTCACCCCTCCACTTT	CASSPRTGVSGSPLHF
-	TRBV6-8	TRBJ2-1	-	TGTGCCAGCAGTCTTTGGGGAACTCGGGATAGTGAGCAGTTCTTC	CASSLWGTRDSEQFF
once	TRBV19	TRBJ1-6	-	TGTGCCAGTAGTATAGCTGCCGTCAGGCAAGTCTATAATTCACCCCTCCACTTT	CASSIAAVRQVYNSPLHF
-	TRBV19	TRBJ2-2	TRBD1	TGTGCCAGTAGTATTTCGGTCCTAGGACAGGGAGGAACCGGGGAGCTGTTTTTT	CASSISVLGQGGTGELFF
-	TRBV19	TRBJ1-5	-	TGTGCCAGTAGTATGGGAGGGATAGGCAATCAGCCCCAGCATTTT	CASSMGGIGNQPQHF
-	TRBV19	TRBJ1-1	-	TGTGCCAGTATCCCCCAGGACTTGAACACTGAAGCTTTCTTT	CASIPQDLNTEAFF
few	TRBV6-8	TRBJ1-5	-	TGTGCCAGCAAGCGGGAGGTCCGGAGCAATCAGCCCCAGCATTTT	CASKREVRSNQPQHF
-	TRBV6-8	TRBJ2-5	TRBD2	TGTGCCAGCAGTAGAGAGGCGGGGGGGCAAGAGACCCAGTACTTC	CASSREAGGQETQYF
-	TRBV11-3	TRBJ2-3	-	TGTGCCAGCAGTTCCGAGTGGGGGGCAGATACGCAGTATTTT	CASSSEWGADTQYF
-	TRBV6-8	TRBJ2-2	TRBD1	TGTGCCAGCAGTTGGGGGACGGGACAGGGATACACCGGGGAGCTGTTTTTT	CASSWGTGQGYTGELFF
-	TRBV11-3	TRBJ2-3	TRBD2	TGTGCCAGCAGATCCTCGCGGGGGTACACAGATACGCAGTATTTT	CASRSSRGYTDTQYF
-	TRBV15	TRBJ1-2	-	TGTGCCACCAGCAGAGATTCAGGGACGTTGTATGGCTACACCTTC	CATSRDSGTLYGYTF
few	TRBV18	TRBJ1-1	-	TGTGCCAGCTCACCTCCTATAGGGGTGAAAGCTTTCTTT	CASSPPIGVKAFF
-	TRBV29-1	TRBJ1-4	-	TGCAGCGTTGTAATCCGGGGGAGGGATGAAAAACTGTTTTTT	CSVVIRGRDEKLFF
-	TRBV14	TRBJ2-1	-	TGTGCCAGCAGCCAAGGTCTCCCGGGCGATGAGCAGTTCTTC	CASSQGLPGDEQFF
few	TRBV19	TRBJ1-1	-	TGTGCCAGTAGTATCCAGGGTGGCACTGAAGCTTTCTTT	CASSIQGGTEAFF
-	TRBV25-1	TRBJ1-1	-	TGTGCCAGCAGTGTTGGGGGAGCAACTGAAGCTTTCTTT	CASSVGGATEAFF
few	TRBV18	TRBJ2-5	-	TGTGCCAGCTCACCACGTTCGAGGGGCGGAGAGACCCAGTACTTC	CASSPRSRGGETQYF
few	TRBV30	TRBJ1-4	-	TGTGCCTGGAGTTGGGCAGGGGCGGCGGAAAAACTGTTTTTT	CAWSWAGAAEKLFF
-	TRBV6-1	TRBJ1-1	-	TGTGCCAGCAGTGAAGCACGCCGAGGGGCTTTCTTT	CASSEARRGAFF
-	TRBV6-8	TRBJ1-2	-	TGTGCCAGCAGTTTAACAGGGCTGAGTAGCTACACCTTC	CASSLTGLSSYTF
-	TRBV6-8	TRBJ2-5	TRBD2	TGTGCCAGCAGTTCCGGACTAGCGGGGAGGGACCAGTACTTC	CASSSGLAGRDQYF
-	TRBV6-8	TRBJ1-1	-	TGTGCCAGCAGTTATTTGGGGGTGAACACTGAAGCTTTCTTT	CASSYLGVNTEAFF
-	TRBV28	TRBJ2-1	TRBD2	TGTGCCAGCAGTTTTTCGGATCCCCGAGCGGGGGGGTTTGAGAATGAGCAGTTCTTC	CASSFSDPRAGGFENEQFF
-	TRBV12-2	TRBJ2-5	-	TGTGCCACCCACGGGACAGGGGGGGGAGAGACCCAGTACTTC	CATHGTGGGETQYF
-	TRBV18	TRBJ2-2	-	TGTGCCAGCTCACCACCGGTTGGGGGGCCGAACACCGGGGAGCTGTTTTTT	CASSPPVGGPNTGELFF